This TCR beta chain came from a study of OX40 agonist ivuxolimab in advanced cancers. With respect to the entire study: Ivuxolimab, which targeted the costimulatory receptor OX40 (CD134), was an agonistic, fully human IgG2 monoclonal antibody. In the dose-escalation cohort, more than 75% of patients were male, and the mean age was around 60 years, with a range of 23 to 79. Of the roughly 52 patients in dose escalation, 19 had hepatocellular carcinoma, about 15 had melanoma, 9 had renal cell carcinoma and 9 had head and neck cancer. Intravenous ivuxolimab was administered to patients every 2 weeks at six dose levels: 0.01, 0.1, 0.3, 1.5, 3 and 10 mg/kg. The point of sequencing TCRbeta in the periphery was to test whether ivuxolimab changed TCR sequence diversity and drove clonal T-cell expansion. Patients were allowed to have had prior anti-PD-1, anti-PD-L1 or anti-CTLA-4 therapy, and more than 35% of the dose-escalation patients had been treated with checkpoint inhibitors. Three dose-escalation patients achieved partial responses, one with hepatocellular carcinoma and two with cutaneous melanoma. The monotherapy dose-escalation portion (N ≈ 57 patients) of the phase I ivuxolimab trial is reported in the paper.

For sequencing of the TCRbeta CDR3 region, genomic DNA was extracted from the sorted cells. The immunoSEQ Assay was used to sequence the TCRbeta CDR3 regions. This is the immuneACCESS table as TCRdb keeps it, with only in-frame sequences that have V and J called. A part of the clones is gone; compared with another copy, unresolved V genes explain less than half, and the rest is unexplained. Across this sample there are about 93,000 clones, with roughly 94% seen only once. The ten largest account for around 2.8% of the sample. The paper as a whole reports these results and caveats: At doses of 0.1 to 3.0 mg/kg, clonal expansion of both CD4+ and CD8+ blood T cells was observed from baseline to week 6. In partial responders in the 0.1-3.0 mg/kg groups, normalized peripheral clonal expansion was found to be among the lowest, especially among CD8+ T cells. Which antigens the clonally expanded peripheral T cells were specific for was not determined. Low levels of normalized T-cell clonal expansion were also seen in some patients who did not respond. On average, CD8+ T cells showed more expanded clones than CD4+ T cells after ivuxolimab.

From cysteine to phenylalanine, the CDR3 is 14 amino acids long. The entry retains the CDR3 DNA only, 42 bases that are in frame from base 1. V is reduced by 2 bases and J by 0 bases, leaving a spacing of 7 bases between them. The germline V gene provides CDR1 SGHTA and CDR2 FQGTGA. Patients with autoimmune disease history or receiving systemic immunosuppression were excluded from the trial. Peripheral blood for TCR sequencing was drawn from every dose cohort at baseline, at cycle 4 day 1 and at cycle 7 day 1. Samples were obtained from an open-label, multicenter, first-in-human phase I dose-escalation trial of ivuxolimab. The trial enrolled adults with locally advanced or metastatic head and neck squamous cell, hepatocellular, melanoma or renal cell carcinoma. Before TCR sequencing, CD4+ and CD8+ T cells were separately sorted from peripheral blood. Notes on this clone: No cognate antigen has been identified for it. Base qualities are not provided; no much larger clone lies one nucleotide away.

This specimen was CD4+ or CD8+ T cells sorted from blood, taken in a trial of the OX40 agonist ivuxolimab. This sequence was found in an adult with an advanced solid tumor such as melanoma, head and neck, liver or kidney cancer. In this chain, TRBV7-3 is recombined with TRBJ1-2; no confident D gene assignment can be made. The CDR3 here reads CASSLSAPNYGYTF. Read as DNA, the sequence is TGTGCCAGCAGCTTATCGGCACCTAACTATGGCTACACCTTC.